The 11 T cell receptor beta chains below all came from one sample that was sequenced in a study of CD8 T cells in Susac syndrome. Reverse transcription of about 0.45 to 1 ug RNA was performed with random hexamers. TCRdb reprocessed the immunoSEQ multiplex PCR reads with MiXCR, giving one entry per CDR3 protein. The sample lists about 100,000 distinct CDR3 sequences; 95% were seen once. Sequenced input: CD8+ T cells from PBMCs. Receptors originate from a human donor with Susac syndrome.

This chain joins TRBV4-1 and TRBJ2-2; D is ambiguous. Germline lookup yields CDR1 MGHRA and CDR2 YSYEKL. The V gene lost 4 bases and the J gene lost 6 bases, with 12 bases spanning the gap. This CDR3 spans 14 amino acids. The DNA of the CDR3 is TGCGCCAGCAGCCTCCACCGCCAGGCCGGGGAGCTGTTTTTT. Its protein product is CASSLHRQAGELFF.

The chain has TRBV25-1 and TRBJ1-1; D is unresolved. V was cut by 6 bases and J by 3 bases, with 11 bases left in between. The germline V gene has CDR1 MGHDK and CDR2 SYGVNS. The CDR3 runs 13 residues. For the CDR3, the DNA is TGTGCCAGCAGGATCAGGAAGGACACTGAAGCTTTCTTT. Its translation: CASRIRKDTEAFF. The full variable domain, in which reference TRBV25-1 and TRBJ1-1 provide the parts outside the CDR3, is EADIYQTPRYLVIGTGKKITLECSQTMGHDKMYWYQQDPGMELHLIHYSYGVNSTEKGDLSSESTVSRIRTEHFPLTLESARPSHTSQYLCASRIRKDTEAFFGQGTRLTVV.

The V gene is TRBV18, the J gene TRBJ2-1, with D perhaps matching TRBD2 (5 bases). In germline, CDR1 is KGHSH, CDR2 LQKENI. The ends were cut back, 1 base at V and 2 bases at J, with 9 bases in the middle. The length of the CDR3 is 15 residues. Here the CDR3 reads CASSPLYGTYNEQFF. CDR3 bases: TGTGCCAGCTCACCACTATACGGGACCTACAATGAGCAGTTCTTC.

This clonotype was seen only once. The chain has TRBV28 and TRBJ1-1; 7 nucleotides match TRBD1. The CDR3 has 14 amino acids. CDR1 is MDHEN, CDR2 SYDVKM, per germline. V dropped 4 bases and J dropped 5; count of bases not matched to a gene: 7. The DNA for the CDR3 is TGTGCCAGCAGTTCGAGGGGGCGAGGGACTGAAGCTTTCTTT. Translation: CASSSRGRGTEAFF.

The CDR3 is CSVVQSGKNIQYF. The CDR3 DNA reads as TGCAGCGTTGTACAGTCGGGCAAAAACATTCAGTACTTC. The chain has TRBV29-1 and TRBJ2-4; D is uncertain. This CDR3 region has 13 residues. Trimming left V 4 bases short and J 3 bases short, with 10 bases between. Germline CDR1 SQVTM, CDR2 ANQGSEA.

The chain uses TRBV5-1 and TRBJ2-5; 8 positions match TRBD1. The CDR3 is 15 residues long. Germline-derived CDR1 and CDR2 are SGHRS and YFSETQ. The V gene end was trimmed by 4 bases and the J gene end by 3 bases; junction bases not matched to a gene: 8. CDR3 region: CASSLQGAHEETQYF. The CDR3 DNA reads as TGCGCCAGCAGCCTCCAGGGGGCGCACGAAGAGACCCAGTACTTC.

A single count supports this clonotype. The chain links TRBV1 to TRBJ2-2; the table names TRBD2, a call not compared with the DNA. TRBV1 has pseudogene status. The CDR3 is made up of 18 amino acids. CDR3: CTSSQGGLAGGNTGELFF. The CDR3, as DNA: TGCACCAGCAGCCAAGGGGGATTAGCGGGGGGCAACACCGGGGAGCTGTTTTTT.

The V and J genes are TRBV23-1 and TRBJ1-5; D is undetermined. TRBV23-1 is an open reading frame, and its role is uncertain. The CDR3 loop spans 12 amino acids. Trimming shortened V by 3 bases and J by 9 bases, and 9 bases separated the two germline ends. Here the CDR3 reads CASSHPGGPQHF. The CDR3 DNA is TGCGCCAGCAGTCACCCCGGCGGGCCCCAGCATTTT.

This clonotype was seen once. The rearrangement joins TRBV20-1 to TRBJ1-2; tentatively, D is TRBD1 (5 bases). Deletions cut 0 bases from V and 8 bases from J, with 13 bases between. Germline CDR1 reads DFQATT; CDR2 reads SNEGSKA (reference sequence). This CDR3 has 13 amino acids. The CDR3 nucleotides read TGCAGTGCTAGAGATCGATGGGGCAGGGGCTACACCTTC. This gives the protein CSARDRWGRGYTF.

Here the CDR3 reads CASSHPRGVQFF. CDR3 sequence (DNA): TGTGCCAGCAGCCACCCTCGAGGTGTTCAGTTCTTC. The V call is TRBV12-3 or TRBV12-4, the J call TRBJ2-1; the D is unclear. This CDR3 is built from 12 residues. Trimming removed 6 bases from V and 13 bases from J, with 16 bases in between.

The V gene is TRBV9, the J gene TRBJ2-7, with unresolved D. The CDR3 covers 15 residues. Trimming left V 0 bases short and J 5 bases short, with 15 bases between. Germline V gene lookup returns CDR1 SGDLS and CDR2 YYNGEE. The CDR3 coding sequence is TGTGCCAGCAGCGTAGTGGCAGGCGGCCGGGACGAGCAGTACTTC. Its protein is CASSVVAGGRDEQYF.